This T cell receptor beta chain originates from a study of cytomegalovirus exposure and HLA in healthy donors (dated by TCRdb to the late 2010s). Concerning the study at large: An earlier analysis of some 600 of the donors reported under 300 Gb of sequence data and 117 million unique TCR beta sequences obtained from 180 million or so T cells. Around 320 gigabases of sequencing data and roughly 90 million unique TCR sequences were included in an early release covering about 700 HLA-typed donors. Of the 300 to 450 genotyped donors, about 80% fell in the genetic ancestry cluster associated with self-reported Caucasian donors. The study aimed to test whether signatures of past pathogen exposure could be identified by cataloging public T cell receptors. The T cell repertoires of roughly 660 subjects were profiled by immunosequencing and related to cytomegalovirus serostatus. Besides the first cohort of roughly 640 subjects, a separate validation cohort made up of roughly 120 different subjects was used. The study combined high-throughput TCR immunosequencing, statistical association of individual TCRs with disease status, and machine learning to predict cytomegalovirus infection status. To study patterns of TCR occurrence, a later analysis re-analyzed previously published TCR beta repertoires from 666 donors and added high-resolution HLA genotyping. The later analysis used no new phenotypic data to find candidate immune exposures, relying instead on TCR beta sequences and their occurrence across donors. An earlier analysis of fewer than 750 of the donors used high-throughput TCR beta sequencing to judge whether each TCR beta V gene segment behaved as functional or pseudogenic. Alongside the repertoire data, information on donor age, sex, ethnicity and CMV serostatus was compiled. A later genetic analysis took genome-wide SNP genotypes for about 60% of the roughly 670 donors and used that subset as a discovery cohort. All discovery cohort repertoires had been generated using a single sequencing platform. HLA typing included class I and class II loci at four-digit resolution. The number of donors typed differed by locus, with about 629-640 for A, B, C, DRB1 and DQB1, more than 500 for DQA1, 600 to 610 for DPA1, and around 460 for DPB1. Because of strong linkage in the cohort, a few DR-DQ haplotypes were treated as single units for association and clustering. Across 398 genotyped donors of the cohort, an average of approximately 240,000 unique TCR beta nucleotide sequences per donor were sequenced, and 15% to 20% of those sequences were non-productive. The study at large found these results: This cohort had only TCR beta chains sequenced, and the lack of alpha or paired-chain data limited which features could be detected. It was suggested by the authors that the approach could potentially be generalized to other disease states and immunological phenotypes. Assigning TCR associations to individual alleles was difficult when HLA alleles, especially DR and DQ, strongly co-occurred. In a later analysis, HLA-associated TCR beta chains were found to be more clonally expanded and to have lower generation probabilities than equally common non-associated chains. A cluster of highly shared sequence variants was judged likely to represent a technical artifact of the sequencing pipeline. Because HLA typing was missing for some donors at each locus, association tests included only the typed subset. A later genetic analysis associated a missense DCLRE1C variant with V-gene and J-gene trimming of TCR beta chains, and an independent cohort replicated the association. According to a later analysis, TCR association rates differed among HLA loci, with DRB1 alleles showing the most associated TCRs and HLA-C alleles showing the fewest. In the study, 150 to 200 TCR beta chains were listed as associated with cytomegalovirus. Several of the top co-occurrence clusters appeared to be linked to parvovirus B19, influenza, CMV and Epstein-Barr virus, according to a later analysis. A few of the identified cytomegalovirus-associated TCR beta chains were confirmed in vitro to be specific for cytomegalovirus antigens. A further reported finding was that TCR beta sequences accurately predicted the HLA-A and HLA-B alleles for most subjects in the first cohort. Sequencing depth was assumed to be roughly uniform across donors in the presence/absence analyses, though that assumption may not hold. Linkage disequilibrium might explain the correlated functional status among segregating V segments, but an unknown experimental factor could not be excluded. In both the original and validation cohorts, the classifier was reported to diagnose cytomegalovirus status with high specificity and sensitivity. According to a later genetic analysis, donors in an Asian-associated ancestry cluster had fewer N-insertions in productive TCRs than the approximately 710-donor mean. At a false discovery rate of 0.05, a later analysis linked about 16,000 TCR beta sequences to specific HLA alleles. Across donors, most TCR sequences were observed very rarely, whereas some public TCRs were present in many individuals. A later analysis found that most CMV-associated TCR beta chains appeared HLA-restricted, with HLA associations seemingly driven largely by CMV exposure. The earlier analysis of around 600 of the donors excluded 15 to 20 rarely observed V segments, including chromosome 9 orphons, because counts were too low. The 87-base-pair reads could not distinguish some IMGT-functional V segments, including TRBV6-2 and TRBV6-3, so those segments were excluded. The only immune exposure information available for the cohort was CMV serostatus. In an earlier analysis of fewer than 700 of the donors, most TCR beta V segments appeared in productive rearrangements about 90% or about 30% of the time, broadly matching IMGT annotations.

In total, approximately 610 healthy bone marrow donors made up the cohort. At the time of sampling, every cohort member was nominally healthy, though immune exposures that went unrecorded were likely present. The donor was CMV seronegative and belonged to the group of over 350 seronegative cohort members. Each donor provided a peripheral blood sample, and peripheral blood mononuclear cells were used for TCR beta sequencing. Genomic DNA was extracted from the blood cell samples with the Qiagen DNeasy Blood Extraction Kit. Sequences LNHDA (CDR1) and SQIVND (CDR2) are obtained from the germline V gene (reference sequence). The CDR3 holds 16 amino acids from the cysteine to the phenylalanine. CDR3 DNA is the only sequence kept; it has 48 bases, read in frame from the first base. The V end gives up 5 bases and the J end 0 bases, leaving 7 bases in the junction not matched to a gene. Library generation was performed with the immunoSEQ multiplex PCR assay. A mixture of 60 forward primers for TCR Vbeta segments and 13 reverse primers for TCR Jbeta segments was used in the multiplex PCR. The CDR3 region of rearranged TCR beta genes was amplified from genomic DNA with a multiplex PCR assay. Amplified TCR beta libraries were sequenced as 87-base-pair reads on the Illumina HiSeq System. Concerning the study's data processing: Across the roughly 600 repertoires, a later analysis counted some 80 million unique TCR beta chains, about 10 million of which were shared by at least two donors. To remove PCR and sequencing errors, raw reads were error-corrected and collapsed into unique sequences using a nearest-neighbor algorithm that merged closely related sequences. Alignment of CDR3 sequences to IMGT reference sequences was used to assign V, D and J gene segments. For a sequence to be retained, at least a six-nucleotide match to both a V gene segment and a J gene segment was required. A rearrangement was called productive if the CDR3 had no stop codons and remained in frame with V and J, and every other rearrangement was called non-productive. Following IMGT convention, CDR3 was defined as the stretch from the second conserved V-encoded cysteine up to the conserved J-encoded phenylalanine. Sequences without an unambiguous match to a single V gene segment were excluded from the earlier analysis of 587 of the donors. In an earlier analysis of some 590 of the donors, a V segment was called functional when productive rearrangements were above 56.7%, and segregating when the standard deviation between donors exceeded 5%. A statistical classification framework was built for diagnosing cytomegalovirus status from the catalog of TCR beta chain sequences. V and J gene assignment, in a later analysis, came from comparing TCR nucleotide sequences with IMGT/GENE-DB human TR gene sequences. The TCRdist pipeline was used in a later analysis to assign CDR3 sequences and most-parsimonious VDJ recombination scenarios. A later analysis defined each TCR beta chain by its CDR3 amino acid sequence plus V-gene family, and excluded reads lacking a unique V-gene family. In a later analysis, 450 to 600 highly shared, low-generation-probability nucleotide sequences were removed to address suspected cross-contamination and a sequencing artifact. In a later analysis, a clonal expansion index was calculated for each public chain from normalized within-repertoire ranks of inferred template counts. A later analysis computed generation probabilities with a VDJ recombination model fitted to out-of-frame rearrangements, and checked the results against IGoR. In a later analysis, hypergeometric tests were used to score TCR-TCR, TCR-HLA and TCR-CMV co-occurrence, with a repertoire-size bias correction applied to TCR pairs. A later analysis estimated false discovery rates by permuting HLA or CMV assignments 20 times. A later analysis grouped co-occurring TCRs with DBSCAN, adding TCRdist sequence similarity when clustering within HLA-allele-positive subsets. For co-occurrence clustering, repertoires with fewer than 30,000 or more than 120,000 public chains were excluded, along with five or six repertoires with anomalous nucleotide sharing. In its TCRdb copy, this immuneACCESS table keeps in-frame sequences only and misses some clones. Where compared with another copy, unresolved V genes explain less than half of these, and the others have no known cause. V and J calls and clone size are copied from that table; D and trimming were computed from the DNA. This sample's listing comprises 150,000 to 250,000 clones. The ten largest make up 0.65% to 0.75% of the sample.

A note on this clone: This receptor's antigen is unknown.

This sequence uses TRBV19 and TRBJ2-1; TRBD2 lines up with 7 middle nucleotides. Sequencing was done on a sample of PBMCs. This clonotype was obtained from a boy aged 5-17 years in good health and CMV-seronegative. The CDR3 loop reads CASSVSGGGSYNEQFF. The sequence in DNA is TGTGCCAGTAGTGTTTCGGGGGGAGGCTCCTACAATGAGCAGTTCTTC.